A single sample is the source of the 18 T cell receptor beta chains below, sequenced in a study of CXCR3-negative and CXCR3-positive naive CD8 T cells. Whole-study findings and limits: Hydrophobicity was higher for TRB CDR3s found in CXCR3-positive naive cells than in CXCR3-negative naive cells.

UMI-labeled 5' RACE TRB cDNA libraries were prepared from the cells. With the 5' RACE reads reprocessed, TCRdb shows one record per CDR3 protein and no DNA. Its clone listing holds about 86,000 distinct CDR3 sequences. No antigen is known for these receptors. Sequenced material: naive CXCR3+ CD8+ T cells from blood. Subset in this sample: CD45RO-CCR7+CD27+CD95- naive CD8+ T cells expressing CXCR3 (TNR3+). The receptors here all came from a human donor in good health. Some clones in this sample may be carry-over from other donors' samples.

This chain connects TRBV27 to TRBJ2-1; the TRBD1 assignment by TCRdb is unverifiable without DNA. Looked up from germline, CDR1 is MNHEY and CDR2 is SMNVEV (reference sequence). The CDR3 is 14 amino acids. CDR3 region: CASSLTRAYNEQFF.

This rearrangement joins TRBV12-3 or TRBV12-4 to TRBJ1-1. This CDR3 region has 11 residues. CDR3 sequence reads: CASSLTTEAFF.

The chain combines TRBV6-5 with TRBJ2-3; absent DNA, TCRdb's TRBD2 call cannot be checked. This CDR3 comprises 16 residues. Germline V gene sequence: CDR1 MNHEY, CDR2 SVGAGI. CDR3 residues: CASSYSAAGGTDTQYF.

The V call is TRBV24-1, the J call TRBJ2-5; TCRdb's D gene call, TRBD1, goes unchecked for lack of DNA. In germline, CDR1 is KGHDR, CDR2 SFDVKD. The CDR3 length is 14 residues. The CDR3 spells CATTDREFQETQYF.

The chain couples TRBV5-6 to TRBJ1-1; TCRdb picks TRBD1, but there is no DNA to check that call. The CDR3 is 14 residues long. The germline gives CDR1 SGHDT, CDR2 YYEEEE. Here the CDR3 reads CASRRWGGDLDDFF.

V is TRBV6-5 and J is TRBJ2-2; TCRdb picks TRBD1, but there is no DNA to check that call. The germline gives CDR1 MNHEY, CDR2 SVGAGI. The CDR3 is made up of 13 amino acids. The CDR3 sequence: CASSYGGRGELFF.

The rearrangement links TRBV10-3 to TRBJ2-7; TCRdb picks TRBD2, but there is no DNA to check that call. This CDR3 spans 12 amino acids. Per the germline V gene, CDR1 is ENHRY and CDR2 is SYGVKD. CDR3 sequence reads: CAIRAGSPEQYF.

The chain couples TRBV20-1 to TRBJ2-5. The CDR3 is 11 amino acids. Germline lookup yields CDR1 DFQATT and CDR2 SNEGSKA (reference sequence). The CDR3 sequence is CSAREGETQYF.

V gene TRBV28 combines with J gene TRBJ2-5; TCRdb outputs TRBD1, but without DNA this stays unchecked. Germline values: CDR1 MDHEN, CDR2 SYDVKM. There are 20 residues in the CDR3. The CDR3 sequence is CASSLGGLADSWARAETQYF.

J is TRBJ1-1 and V is TRBV7-9; as DNA is missing, the TRBD1 call by TCRdb cannot be tested. This CDR3 has 15 amino acids. Germline V gives CDR1 SEHNR, CDR2 FQNEAQ (reference sequence). The CDR3 region is CASINTGTANTEAFF.

J is TRBJ2-7 and V is TRBV29-1; there is no DNA to check the TCRdb D call of TRBD1. This CDR3 comprises 15 residues. The germline V gene has CDR1 SQVTM and CDR2 ANQGSEA. The CDR3 protein is CSVEDGGQGMYEQYF.

The CDR3 is CASSHLAGGPWDEQYF. The V call is TRBV3-1, the J call TRBJ2-7; TCRdb designates TRBD2, a call that cannot be tested without DNA. Germline CDR1 is LGHDT and CDR2 is YNNKEL (reference sequence). The CDR3 totals 16 residues.

The chain is built from TRBV23-1 and TRBJ2-7; no DNA is available, so the TRBD2 call from TCRdb remains unchecked. TRBV23-1 counts as an open reading frame of uncertain function. This CDR3 contains 15 residues. The CDR3 sequence is CARTTRPGGKDEQYF.

The V gene is TRBV20-1, the J gene TRBJ2-1. The CDR3 totals 12 residues. Germline V gene sequence: CDR1 DFQATT, CDR2 SNEGSKA (reference sequence). The CDR3 reads CSATEVYNEQFF.

CDR3: CSAPGYTGELFF. The rearrangement uses TRBV29-1 and TRBJ2-2; TCRdb reports TRBD1, a call that lacks DNA to check it against. The CDR3 runs to 12 residues. Germline V CDR1 and CDR2: SQVTM, ANQGSEA.

This chain connects TRBV20-1 to TRBJ1-6; TCRdb reports TRBD1, a call that lacks DNA to check it against. In germline, CDR1 is DFQATT, CDR2 SNEGSKA (reference sequence). The CDR3 is made up of 16 amino acids. CDR3: CSARGSEGQGSSPLHF.

This chain links TRBV29-1 with TRBJ2-5; TCRdb's assignment of TRBD2 cannot be checked, as there is no DNA. This CDR3 has 13 amino acids. CDR1 and CDR2 (germline): SQVTM, ANQGSEA. The CDR3 is CSVDGREEETQYF.

This sequence joins TRBV20-1 and TRBJ2-1; the D call of TRBD1 rests on TCRdb alone, since no DNA is present to check it. Germline CDR1 reads DFQATT; CDR2 reads SNEGSKA (reference sequence). The CDR3 has 15 residues. The CDR3 spells CSAPNRTRRTNEQFF.